A selection of T cell receptor beta chains follows, all from one sample in a study of regulatory T cells in long-lasting Graves disease. TCRdb reanalysed the multiplex PCR reads using MiXCR and keeps one entry per CDR3 protein. The repertoire holds about 430,000 distinct CDR3 sequences, with approximately 16% as singletons. The data were also submitted as part of a second study, on T cells in Graves' hyperthyroidism and ophthalmopathy.

This material consisted of peripheral blood mononuclear cells (PBMCs), taken at new diagnosis, from a patient treated with antithyroid drugs. The receptors were gathered from a woman in her thirties or forties with Graves disease. CDR3s include the opening cysteine and the closing phenylalanine or tryptophan. The D gene is left open where the match is weak. Not all rows give a size; the values are once, few, many and, for expanded clones, a class.

cdr3_aa	cdr3_nt	j_call	d_call	v_call	clone_size
CASSQNPLAGGPYNEQFF	TGCGCCAGCAGCCAAAACCCATTAGCGGGAGGGCCCTACAATGAGCAGTTCTTC	TRBJ2-1	TRBD2	TRBV4-1	many
CASTGTGVPYGYTF	TGTGCCAGCACCGGGACAGGGGTGCCCTATGGCTACACCTTC	TRBJ1-2	TRBD1	TRBV28	-
CASSFRDRGYNTGELFF	TGTGCCAGCAGTTTCCGGGACAGGGGTTATAACACCGGGGAGCTGTTTTTT	TRBJ2-2	TRBD1	TRBV12-3/TRBV12-4	many
CASTQLGRSTDTQYF	TGCGCCAGCACCCAACTCGGGAGAAGCACAGATACGCAGTATTTT	TRBJ2-3	-	TRBV5-1	many
CASSLAGGPEAFF	TGTGCCAGCAGTTTAGCGGGGGGACCTGAAGCTTTCTTT	TRBJ1-1	-	TRBV12-3/TRBV12-4	many
CASSFGTGAYNEQFF	TGTGCCAGCAGCTTCGGGACAGGGGCTTACAATGAGCAGTTCTTC	TRBJ2-1	TRBD1	TRBV5-6	many
CASSLDGRGLHF	TGTGCCAGCAGCTTAGATGGACGGGGACTCCACTTT	TRBJ1-6	-	TRBV7-2	few
CASSDSPLHF	TGCGCCAGCAGTGACTCACCCCTCCACTTT	TRBJ1-6	-	TRBV10-2	many
CASAVSSYNEQFF	TGTGCCAGCGCCGTCAGCTCCTACAATGAGCAGTTCTTC	TRBJ2-1	-	TRBV28	many
CASSLDGGGYEQYF	TGTGCCAGCAGTTTAGATGGGGGGGGATACGAGCAGTACTTC	TRBJ2-7	TRBD2	TRBV28	many
CSAREWQINGYTF	TGCAGTGCTAGAGAGTGGCAGATTAATGGCTACACCTTC	TRBJ1-2	-	TRBV20-1	-
CATSEGTSGQFF	TGTGCCACCAGTGAAGGGACTAGCGGGCAGTTCTTC	TRBJ2-1	TRBD2	TRBV24-1	few
CASFPGGRLNSPLHF	TGTGCCAGCTTCCCAGGGGGCAGGTTGAATTCACCCCTCCACTTT	TRBJ1-6	TRBD1	TRBV28	-
CASSLGTSGHQETQYF	TGCGCCAGCAGCTTGGGGACTAGCGGGCACCAAGAGACCCAGTACTTC	TRBJ2-5	TRBD2	TRBV5-1	few
CASSPGAQGPYNEQFF	TGTGCCAGCAGCCCAGGGGCCCAAGGCCCCTACAATGAGCAGTTCTTC	TRBJ2-1	-	TRBV2	-
CASTLGGTVQETQYF	TGCGCCAGCACCCTGGGGGGAACAGTCCAAGAGACCCAGTACTTC	TRBJ2-5	-	TRBV5-1	-
CASRINTGTGVTYEQYF	TGCGCCAGCAGGATCAATACCGGGACAGGGGTAACCTACGAGCAGTACTTC	TRBJ2-7	TRBD1	TRBV5-1	-